This T cell receptor beta chain appears in the sequencing data of a study of T cell responses to AZD1222 COVID-19 vaccine. Findings of the study overall: White British donors predominated, females outnumbered males, and clonal diversity was possibly underestimated. Vaccine-associated CD4 TCRs ranged over spike, dominating at 160-218 and 743-854. A rise in Spike-specific TCR breadth and depth followed two AZD1222 doses.

The CDR3 sequence is 13 residues long. J gave up 14 bases and V 1 base, and 7 bases lay outside the gene matches. CDR1 and CDR2 from the germline V gene are MDHEN and SYDVKM. Pooled in the analysis were second doses at about 4 or about 12 weeks. The method was immunoSEQ multiplex PCR; TCRdb's version includes in-frame clones alone and lacks a portion of them. The table records more than 95,000 clones, more than 75% of them present only once. About this clone itself: What it recognizes is unknown.

This receptor was taken from an adult who received the AZD1222 COVID-19 vaccine. The sequencing used peripheral blood, collected 28 days after the second AZD1222 dose. V and J are TRBV28 and TRBJ1-2; 10 nucleotides match TRBD1. The CDR3 DNA is TGTGCCAGCAGTTTATCACAGACAGGGGGCAAAACCTTC. Protein product: CASSLSQTGGKTF.